A selection of T cell receptor beta chains follows, all from one sample in a study of a mutant IDH1 vaccine in newly diagnosed glioma. Assay: immunoSEQ multiplex PCR; the TCRdb copy retains only in-frame clones and omits some. Of fewer than 45,000 clones in the sample, 81% were seen once. No antigen has been identified for these receptors. The sequencing here drew on PBMCs, taken from a glioma patient whose treatment included an IDH1 peptide vaccine. These receptor sequences come from a woman between 35 and 50 years old with glioma. Some clones in this sample may be carry-over from other donors' samples. Each CDR3 is given with its conserved first and last residue. The order of the fields is D gene, V gene, clone size, J gene, CDR3 protein, CDR3 DNA. A D gene is named only where the DNA matches it firmly. Only part of the rows carry a size: once, few, many, or a class if the clone is expanded.

d_call: .
v_call: TRBV19
clone_size: .
j_call: TRBJ1-1
cdr3_aa: CASSTNTEAFF
cdr3_nt: TGTGCCAGTAGTACGAACACTGAAGCTTTCTTT

d_call: TRBD2
v_call: TRBV5-1
clone_size: .
j_call: TRBJ2-2
cdr3_aa: CASTDNAGGAGELFF
cdr3_nt: TGCGCCAGCACCGACAATGCGGGGGGGGCCGGGGAGCTGTTTTTT

d_call: .
v_call: TRBV27
clone_size: .
j_call: TRBJ1-4
cdr3_aa: CASSTPGWKNEKLFF
cdr3_nt: TGTGCCAGCAGTACCCCCGGCTGGAAGAATGAAAAACTGTTTTTT

d_call: .
v_call: TRBV4-3
clone_size: .
j_call: TRBJ1-5
cdr3_aa: CASSPEAGGINQPQHF
cdr3_nt: TGCGCCAGCAGCCCAGAGGCGGGGGGTATCAATCAGCCCCAGCATTTT

d_call: TRBD2
v_call: TRBV7-2
clone_size: once
j_call: TRBJ2-5
cdr3_aa: CASSLSSGSKETQYF
cdr3_nt: TGTGCCAGCAGCTTATCTAGCGGGAGTAAAGAGACCCAGTACTTC

d_call: .
v_call: TRBV6-5
clone_size: .
j_call: TRBJ2-7
cdr3_aa: CASSARQSPIEQYF
cdr3_nt: TGTGCCAGCAGTGCTCGTCAGAGTCCTATTGAGCAGTACTTC

d_call: .
v_call: TRBV6-4
clone_size: once
j_call: TRBJ1-2
cdr3_aa: CASSNGQPYGYTF
cdr3_nt: TGTGCCAGCAGTAACGGACAGCCCTATGGCTACACCTTC

d_call: .
v_call: TRBV5-1
clone_size: .
j_call: TRBJ1-5
cdr3_aa: CASSPGGFNQPQHF
cdr3_nt: TGCGCCAGCAGCCCTGGGGGGTTTAATCAGCCCCAGCATTTT

d_call: TRBD2
v_call: TRBV6-5
clone_size: once
j_call: TRBJ2-3
cdr3_aa: CASSSPGGGTDTQYF
cdr3_nt: TGTGCCAGCAGTTCCCCGGGGGGAGGCACAGATACGCAGTATTTT

d_call: TRBD1
v_call: TRBV9
clone_size: .
j_call: TRBJ2-7
cdr3_aa: CASSGGQGLREQYF
cdr3_nt: TGTGCCAGCAGCGGCGGACAGGGGCTGAGGGAGCAGTACTTC

d_call: .
v_call: TRBV2
clone_size: .
j_call: TRBJ1-4
cdr3_aa: CASSKDRTTNEKLFF
cdr3_nt: TGTGCCAGCAGTAAAGACAGAACAACTAATGAAAAACTGTTTTTT

d_call: .
v_call: TRBV6-6
clone_size: .
j_call: TRBJ2-7
cdr3_aa: CASSYSDMGGSYEQYF
cdr3_nt: TGTGCCAGCAGTTACTCGGACATGGGTGGCTCCTACGAGCAGTACTTC

d_call: .
v_call: TRBV5-1
clone_size: once
j_call: TRBJ2-7
cdr3_aa: CASSYEGPPGEQYF
cdr3_nt: TGCGCCAGCAGCTACGAGGGACCCCCTGGCGAGCAGTACTTC

d_call: .
v_call: TRBV9
clone_size: .
j_call: TRBJ1-1
cdr3_aa: CASTHLGGENTEAFF
cdr3_nt: TGTGCCAGCACCCATTTAGGGGGGGAGAACACTGAAGCTTTCTTT

d_call: .
v_call: TRBV6-5
clone_size: .
j_call: TRBJ1-1
cdr3_aa: CASSFRRDTEAFF
cdr3_nt: TGTGCCAGCAGTTTCCGACGGGACACTGAAGCTTTCTTT

d_call: .
v_call: TRBV6-5
clone_size: .
j_call: TRBJ2-1
cdr3_aa: CASRRRPLEGEQFF
cdr3_nt: TGTGCCAGCAGGCGCCGGCCGCTAGAGGGTGAGCAGTTCTTC

d_call: .
v_call: TRBV19
clone_size: .
j_call: TRBJ2-2
cdr3_aa: CASSIAWVGIGELFF
cdr3_nt: TGTGCCAGTAGTATAGCATGGGTTGGGATCGGGGAGCTGTTTTTT

d_call: .
v_call: TRBV5-5
clone_size: .
j_call: TRBJ1-1
cdr3_aa: CASSWGINTEAFF
cdr3_nt: TGTGCCAGCAGCTGGGGTATAAACACTGAAGCTTTCTTT

d_call: TRBD2
v_call: TRBV6-4
clone_size: .
j_call: TRBJ2-1
cdr3_aa: CASSDSSGGNEQFF
cdr3_nt: TGTGCCAGCAGTGACTCTAGCGGGGGGAATGAGCAGTTCTTC

d_call: .
v_call: TRBV5-4
clone_size: .
j_call: TRBJ1-1
cdr3_aa: CASSLPPRAGNTEAFF
cdr3_nt: TGTGCCAGCAGCCTACCCCCGAGGGCGGGGAACACTGAAGCTTTCTTT

d_call: .
v_call: TRBV27
clone_size: .
j_call: TRBJ1-2
cdr3_aa: CASSFIFRGMWGPNYGYTF
cdr3_nt: TGTGCCAGCAGTTTTATCTTTCGGGGGATGTGGGGGCCCAACTATGGCTACACCTTC

d_call: TRBD1
v_call: TRBV19
clone_size: .
j_call: TRBJ2-7
cdr3_aa: CASSIAGTGQYEQYF
cdr3_nt: TGTGCCAGTAGTATAGCCGGGACAGGGCAATACGAGCAGTACTTC

d_call: .
v_call: TRBV7-7
clone_size: .
j_call: TRBJ1-1
cdr3_aa: CASSLAGEQEEAFF
cdr3_nt: TGTGCTAGCAGCTTAGCGGGGGAACAGGAGGAAGCTTTCTTT

d_call: .
v_call: TRBV5-1
clone_size: few
j_call: TRBJ2-5
cdr3_aa: CASSPWGQFQETQYF
cdr3_nt: TGCGCCAGCAGCCCCTGGGGACAATTCCAAGAGACCCAGTACTTC

d_call: .
v_call: TRBV27
clone_size: .
j_call: TRBJ2-5
cdr3_aa: CASSLSWGEETQYF
cdr3_nt: TGTGCCAGCAGTTTATCGTGGGGGGAAGAGACCCAGTACTTC

d_call: TRBD1
v_call: TRBV9
clone_size: .
j_call: TRBJ1-6
cdr3_aa: CASSRQGGSPLHF
cdr3_nt: TGTGCCAGCAGCCGACAGGGAGGTTCACCCCTCCACTTT

d_call: .
v_call: TRBV19
clone_size: .
j_call: TRBJ2-5
cdr3_aa: CASSIDRVGETQYF
cdr3_nt: TGTGCCAGTAGTATAGATCGGGTTGGGGAGACCCAGTACTTC

d_call: .
v_call: TRBV11-2
clone_size: .
j_call: TRBJ1-1
cdr3_aa: CASSFRQVNTEAFF
cdr3_nt: TGTGCCAGCAGCTTTAGGCAGGTGAACACTGAAGCTTTCTTT

d_call: .
v_call: TRBV2
clone_size: .
j_call: TRBJ1-5
cdr3_aa: CASSDTLTGNQPQHF
cdr3_nt: TGTGCCAGCAGTGACACCCTCACTGGGAATCAGCCCCAGCATTTT

d_call: TRBD1
v_call: TRBV18
clone_size: .
j_call: TRBJ1-1
cdr3_aa: CASSSDRADTEAFF
cdr3_nt: TGTGCCAGCTCTTCTGACAGGGCGGACACTGAAGCTTTCTTT

d_call: TRBD1
v_call: TRBV9
clone_size: .
j_call: TRBJ1-5
cdr3_aa: CASSPGQSNQPQHF
cdr3_nt: TGTGCCAGCAGCCCGGGACAGAGCAATCAGCCCCAGCATTTT

d_call: TRBD1
v_call: TRBV29-1
clone_size: few
j_call: TRBJ1-1
cdr3_aa: CSVNRGTEAFF
cdr3_nt: TGCAGCGTCAACAGGGGGACTGAAGCTTTCTTT

d_call: TRBD1
v_call: TRBV6-5
clone_size: few
j_call: TRBJ1-5
cdr3_aa: CASSRGLWQPQHF
cdr3_nt: TGTGCCAGCAGTAGGGGGCTCTGGCAGCCCCAGCATTTT

d_call: TRBD2
v_call: TRBV11-3
clone_size: .
j_call: TRBJ2-3
cdr3_aa: CASSFGGSSRNTQYF
cdr3_nt: TGTGCCAGCAGCTTCGGCGGGAGTAGTAGGAATACGCAGTATTTT

d_call: .
v_call: TRBV7-9
clone_size: .
j_call: TRBJ1-1
cdr3_aa: CASSSQGRAPEAFF
cdr3_nt: TGTGCCAGCAGTTCACAGGGACGTGCACCAGAAGCTTTCTTT

d_call: .
v_call: TRBV27
clone_size: .
j_call: TRBJ2-7
cdr3_aa: CASRSGYEQYF
cdr3_nt: TGTGCCAGCAGGTCAGGGTACGAGCAGTACTTC

d_call: .
v_call: TRBV27
clone_size: .
j_call: TRBJ1-1
cdr3_aa: CATLQSTEAFF
cdr3_nt: TGTGCCACACTCCAGAGCACTGAAGCTTTCTTT

d_call: .
v_call: TRBV10-3
clone_size: .
j_call: TRBJ2-1
cdr3_aa: CAIGVGGYNEQFF
cdr3_nt: TGTGCCATCGGCGTGGGCGGCTACAATGAGCAGTTCTTC

d_call: .
v_call: TRBV19
clone_size: .
j_call: TRBJ2-2
cdr3_aa: CASWRGDTGELFF
cdr3_nt: TGTGCCAGCTGGAGGGGGGACACCGGGGAGCTGTTTTTT

d_call: .
v_call: TRBV2
clone_size: .
j_call: TRBJ1-2
cdr3_aa: CASRLRNYGYTF
cdr3_nt: TGTGCCAGCCGACTTCGAAACTATGGCTACACCTTC

d_call: .
v_call: TRBV6-4
clone_size: .
j_call: TRBJ2-5
cdr3_aa: CASSLQAGETQYF
cdr3_nt: TGTGCCAGCAGTTTACAGGCCGGAGAGACCCAGTACTTC

d_call: .
v_call: TRBV29-1
clone_size: .
j_call: TRBJ1-5
cdr3_aa: CSVGDGFLGNQPQHF
cdr3_nt: TGCAGCGTTGGAGATGGTTTTTTGGGCAATCAGCCCCAGCATTTT

d_call: TRBD1
v_call: TRBV27
clone_size: .
j_call: TRBJ2-7
cdr3_aa: CASSITGGDRGYEQYF
cdr3_nt: TGTGCCAGCAGTATTACCGGTGGAGACAGGGGTTACGAGCAGTACTTC

d_call: .
v_call: TRBV9
clone_size: .
j_call: TRBJ2-1
cdr3_aa: CASSPGQLLYNEQFF
cdr3_nt: TGTGCCAGCAGCCCCGGACAGCTACTCTACAATGAGCAGTTCTTC